This TCR beta chain is from a study of CD8 T cells in Susac syndrome. TEMRA cells were enriched by FACS, while CD8+ and CD4+ T cells were obtained through a negative isolation that was performed magnetically. RNA, at about 0.45 to 1 ug, was reverse transcribed with random hexamers. MiXCR was run by TCRdb on the immunoSEQ multiplex PCR reads, yielding one entry per CDR3 protein. The table records about 300,000 distinct CDR3 sequences, 92% of them present only once. The CDR3 length is 13 residues. V lost 6 bases and J 4 bases, leaving 12 bases between the germline ends. Germline assignment: CDR1 MNHEY and CDR2 SVGEGT.

The source is a human donor with multiple sclerosis. Specimen: CD4+ T cells from PBMCs. The genes are TRBV6-2 or TRBV6-3 and TRBJ1-1; D gene unclear. The DNA for the CDR3 is TGTGCCAGCAGCCACACAACGGGCACTGAAGCTTTCTTT. This codes for CASSHTTGTEAFF.